Below are 3 T cell receptor beta chains sequenced from a single sample in a study of post-analysis software for immune sequencing data. The study, taken as a whole, reports: In patients, five or six TRBV segments were more frequent than in controls, with TRBV5-6, TRBV5-1 and TRBV20-1 among them.

Prepared TCR beta cDNA libraries contained unique molecular identifiers. TCRdb itself ran the PCR reads through MiXCR, one entry per CDR3 protein. The sample yields about 460,000 distinct CDR3 sequences, approximately 45% seen once. No cognate antigen is known for these TCRs. Sample: blood. These receptors were taken from a girl under 18 with multiple sclerosis.

The chain links TRBV10-3 to TRBJ2-2; TRBD2 is a possible D gene (6 bases). Trimming took 2 bases from V and 2 from J, leaving 15 bases between them. This CDR3 region has 17 residues. Per germline, CDR1 ENHRY and CDR2 SYGVKD. CDR3 sequence (DNA): TGTGCCATCAGTGAGCGGAGGGTAGCGGCAAACACCGGGGAGCTGTTTTTT. Translating gives CAISERRVAANTGELFF.

In this sample, this clonotype turned up a few times. The V call is TRBV6-1, the J call TRBJ2-5, with D unclear. Germline CDR1 and CDR2: MNHNS and SASEGT. Trimming removed 5 bases at V and 2 bases at J, with 9 bases between. The CDR3 extends over 13 amino acids. The CDR3 here is CASSPSYQETQYF. The CDR3 DNA follows: TGTGCCAGCAGTCCCTCCTATCAAGAGACCCAGTACTTC.

In this sample, this clonotype turned up a few times. The V call is TRBV24-1, the J call TRBJ1-2; D is ambiguous. Germline V gene lookup returns CDR1 KGHDR and CDR2 SFDVKD. The CDR3 contains 13 residues. The germline V and J ends were trimmed by 1 base and 8 bases, with 10 bases remaining between them. DNA of the CDR3: TGTGCCACCAGTGATTTTGGCGATTCAGGCTACACCTTC. It encodes CATSDFGDSGYTF.